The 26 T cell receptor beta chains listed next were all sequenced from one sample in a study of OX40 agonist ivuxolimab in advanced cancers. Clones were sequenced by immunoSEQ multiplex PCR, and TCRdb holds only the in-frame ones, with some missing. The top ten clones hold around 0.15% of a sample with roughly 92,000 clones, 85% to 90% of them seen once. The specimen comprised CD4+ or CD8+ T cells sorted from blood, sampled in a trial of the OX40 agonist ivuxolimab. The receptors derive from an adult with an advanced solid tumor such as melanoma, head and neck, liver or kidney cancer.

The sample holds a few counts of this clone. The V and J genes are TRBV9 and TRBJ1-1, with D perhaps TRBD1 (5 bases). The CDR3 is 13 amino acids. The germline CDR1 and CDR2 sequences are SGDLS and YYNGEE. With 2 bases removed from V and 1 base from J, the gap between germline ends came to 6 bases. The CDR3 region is CASSVGANTEAFF. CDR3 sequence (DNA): TGTGCCAGCAGCGTTGGGGCGAACACTGAAGCTTTCTTT.

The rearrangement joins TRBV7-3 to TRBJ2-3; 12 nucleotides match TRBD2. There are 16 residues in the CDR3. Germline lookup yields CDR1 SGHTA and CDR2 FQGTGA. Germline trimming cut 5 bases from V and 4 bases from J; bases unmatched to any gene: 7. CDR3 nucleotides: TGTGCCAGCAGCCCTCTAGCGGGGGGGCCACCAGATACGCAGTATTTT. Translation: CASSPLAGGPPDTQYF.

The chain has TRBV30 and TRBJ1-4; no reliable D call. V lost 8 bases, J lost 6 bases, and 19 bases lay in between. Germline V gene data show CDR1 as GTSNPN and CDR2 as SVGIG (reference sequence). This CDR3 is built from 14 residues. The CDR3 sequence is CAKGSTTSHEKLFF. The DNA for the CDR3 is TGTGCCAAGGGAAGTACGACCTCCCATGAAAAACTGTTTTTT.

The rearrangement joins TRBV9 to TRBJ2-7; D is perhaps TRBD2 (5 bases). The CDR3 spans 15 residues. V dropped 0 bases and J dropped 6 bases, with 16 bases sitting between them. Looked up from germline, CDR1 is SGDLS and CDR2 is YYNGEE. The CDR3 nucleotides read TGTGCCAGCAGCGTAGTTGATAGCGCGACGTCCGAGCAGTACTTC. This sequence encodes CASSVVDSATSEQYF.

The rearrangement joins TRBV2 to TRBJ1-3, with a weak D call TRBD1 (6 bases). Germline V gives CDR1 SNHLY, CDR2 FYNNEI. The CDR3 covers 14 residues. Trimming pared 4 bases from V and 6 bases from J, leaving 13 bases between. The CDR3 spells CASSAVQGTNTIYF. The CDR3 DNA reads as TGTGCCAGCAGTGCGGTTCAGGGGACAAACACCATATATTTT.

The DNA of the CDR3 is TGTGCCAGCTCACCACCTCGGGGACAGGGGACCTACGAGCAGTACTTC. It translates to CASSPPRGQGTYEQYF. V gene TRBV18 combines with J gene TRBJ2-7; 10 bases map to TRBD1. The CDR3 totals 16 residues. V lost 0 bases, J lost 2 bases, and 4 bases stayed unmatched. In germline, CDR1 is KGHSH, CDR2 LQKENI.

The CDR3 bases are TGTGCCAGCAGCTTATTAGCTAGCGGGGCCAACACAGATACGCAGTATTTT. The encoded protein is CASSLLASGANTDTQYF. The V call is TRBV11-2, the J call TRBJ2-3; TRBD2 matches 9 bases. The germline CDR1 and CDR2 sequences are SGHAT and FQNNGV. CDR3 length: 17 amino acids. J gave up 2 bases and V 2 bases, and 8 bases lay outside the gene matches.

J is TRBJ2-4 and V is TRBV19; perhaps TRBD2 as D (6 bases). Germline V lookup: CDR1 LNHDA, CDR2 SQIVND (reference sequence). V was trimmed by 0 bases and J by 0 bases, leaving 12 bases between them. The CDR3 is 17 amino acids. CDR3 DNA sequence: TGTGCCAGTAGTATAGATGGAGGGAAAGGAGCCAAAAACATTCAGTACTTC. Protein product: CASSIDGGKGAKNIQYF.

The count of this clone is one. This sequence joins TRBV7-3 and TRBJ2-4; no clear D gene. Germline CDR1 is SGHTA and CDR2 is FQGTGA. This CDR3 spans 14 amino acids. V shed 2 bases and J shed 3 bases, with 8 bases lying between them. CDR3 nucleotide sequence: TGTGCCAGCAGCTTATCTGGCTTCAAAAACATTCAGTACTTC. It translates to CASSLSGFKNIQYF.

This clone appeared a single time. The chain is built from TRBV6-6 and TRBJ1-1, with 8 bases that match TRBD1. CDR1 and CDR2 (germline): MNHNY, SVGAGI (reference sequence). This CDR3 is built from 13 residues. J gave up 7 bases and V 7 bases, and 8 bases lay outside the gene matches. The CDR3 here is CASKPGQASEAFF. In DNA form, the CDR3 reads TGTGCCAGCAAACCGGGACAGGCGAGTGAAGCTTTCTTT.

The CDR3 DNA reads TGCGCCAGCAGCTCCCGGGACAGGGAAGGCACCGGGGAGCTGTTTTTT. This encodes CASSSRDREGTGELFF. The rearrangement links TRBV5-1 to TRBJ2-2; TRBD1 agrees at 9 bases. This CDR3 has 16 residues. The V and J ends lost 3 bases and 4 bases, in that order; junction bases with no gene match: 7. Germline CDR1 is SGHRS and CDR2 is YFSETQ.

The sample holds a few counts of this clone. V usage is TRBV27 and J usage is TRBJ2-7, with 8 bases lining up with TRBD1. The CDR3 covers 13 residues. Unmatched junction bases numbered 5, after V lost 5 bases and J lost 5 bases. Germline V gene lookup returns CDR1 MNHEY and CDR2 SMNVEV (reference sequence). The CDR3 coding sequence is TGTGCCAGCAGTCATCAGGGGGCCCACGAGCAGTACTTC. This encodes CASSHQGAHEQYF.

The chain's CDR3 is CAWRTGWNTEAFF. The CDR3 nucleotides are TGTGCCTGGAGAACAGGGTGGAACACTGAAGCTTTCTTT. The J gene is TRBJ1-1, the V gene TRBV30; the D gene is possibly TRBD1 (6 bases). V was pared by 3 bases and J by 1 base, with 9 bases between. Germline CDR1 reads GTSNPN; CDR2 reads SVGIG (reference sequence). The CDR3 contains 13 residues.

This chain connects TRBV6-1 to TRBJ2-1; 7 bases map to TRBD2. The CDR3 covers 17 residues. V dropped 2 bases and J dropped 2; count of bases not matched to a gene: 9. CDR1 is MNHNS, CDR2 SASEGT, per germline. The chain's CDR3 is CASSERDYPSTYNEQFF. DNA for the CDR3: TGTGCCAGCAGTGAAAGGGACTACCCATCTACCTACAATGAGCAGTTCTTC.

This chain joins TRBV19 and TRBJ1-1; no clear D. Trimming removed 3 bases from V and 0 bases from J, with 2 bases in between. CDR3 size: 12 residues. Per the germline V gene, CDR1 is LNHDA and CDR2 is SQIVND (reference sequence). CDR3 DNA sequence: TGTGCCAGTAGTATTTTGAACACTGAAGCTTTCTTT. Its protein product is CASSILNTEAFF.

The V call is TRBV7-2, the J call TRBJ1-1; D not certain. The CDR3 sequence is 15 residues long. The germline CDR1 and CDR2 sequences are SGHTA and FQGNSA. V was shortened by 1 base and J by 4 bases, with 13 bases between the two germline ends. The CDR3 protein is CASSLDAGSSTEAFF. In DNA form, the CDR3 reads TGTGCCAGCAGCTTAGACGCGGGAAGTAGCACTGAAGCTTTCTTT.

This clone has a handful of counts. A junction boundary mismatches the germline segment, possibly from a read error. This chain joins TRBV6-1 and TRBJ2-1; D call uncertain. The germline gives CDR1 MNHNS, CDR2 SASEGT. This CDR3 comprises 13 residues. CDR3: CATSRVSSNEQFF. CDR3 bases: TGTGCCACCAGCCGGGTTTCCTCCAATGAGCAGTTCTTC.

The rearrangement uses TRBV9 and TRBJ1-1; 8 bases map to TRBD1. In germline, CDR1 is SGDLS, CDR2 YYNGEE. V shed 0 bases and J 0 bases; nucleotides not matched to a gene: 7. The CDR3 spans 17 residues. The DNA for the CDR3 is TGTGCCAGCAGCGTAGGGGGAAACAGGGGGTTGAACACTGAAGCTTTCTTT. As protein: CASSVGGNRGLNTEAFF.

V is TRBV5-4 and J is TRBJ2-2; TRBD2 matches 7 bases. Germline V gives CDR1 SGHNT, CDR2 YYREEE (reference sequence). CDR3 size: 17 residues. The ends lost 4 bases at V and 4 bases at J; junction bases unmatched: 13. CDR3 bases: TGTGCCAGCAGCCCCCTGTGGGCGGGAGCGGGCACCGGGGAGCTGTTTTTT. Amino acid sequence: CASSPLWAGAGTGELFF.

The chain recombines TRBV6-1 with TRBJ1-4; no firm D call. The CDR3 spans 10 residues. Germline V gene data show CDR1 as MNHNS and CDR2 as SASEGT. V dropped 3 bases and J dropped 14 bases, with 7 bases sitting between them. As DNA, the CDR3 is TGTGCCAGCAGTGAGGACCACCTGTTTTTT. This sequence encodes CASSEDHLFF.

The CDR3, as DNA: TGCGCCAGCAGCAAAGCCGGGACAACCTTAGCCTACAATGAGCAGTTCTTC. It codes for CASSKAGTTLAYNEQFF. The rearrangement links TRBV5-1 to TRBJ2-1; possible D gene TRBD1, 6 bases. V dropped 4 bases and J dropped 2 bases, with 19 bases sitting between them. This CDR3 contains 17 residues. Germline assignment: CDR1 SGHRS and CDR2 YFSETQ.

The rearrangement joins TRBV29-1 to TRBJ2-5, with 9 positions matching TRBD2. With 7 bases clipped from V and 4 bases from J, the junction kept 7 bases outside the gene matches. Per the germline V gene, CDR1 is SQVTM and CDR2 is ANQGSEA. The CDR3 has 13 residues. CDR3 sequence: CSGKTSGGETQYF. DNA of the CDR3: TGCAGCGGTAAGACTAGCGGTGGAGAGACCCAGTACTTC.

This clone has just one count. The CDR3 DNA reads as TGTGCCAGCAGCTTCACAGGGGGCGCAGAGACCCAGTACTTC. It specifies CASSFTGGAETQYF. The V call is TRBV11-2, the J call TRBJ2-5; the match to TRBD1 covers 9 bases. V dropped 3 bases and J dropped 4; count of bases not matched to a gene: 3. CDR1 and CDR2 from the germline V gene are SGHAT and FQNNGV. The CDR3 is 14 amino acids.

DNA of the CDR3: TGTGCCAGCAGCCCAGGGGGGGGATCGGCCCAGCATTTT. It yields the protein CASSPGGGSAQHF. The V gene is TRBV11-2, the J gene TRBJ1-5; 7 bases match TRBD1. Germline CDR1 is SGHAT and CDR2 is FQNNGV. The CDR3 totals 13 residues. Germline trimming cut 5 bases from V and 11 bases from J; bases unmatched to any gene: 9.

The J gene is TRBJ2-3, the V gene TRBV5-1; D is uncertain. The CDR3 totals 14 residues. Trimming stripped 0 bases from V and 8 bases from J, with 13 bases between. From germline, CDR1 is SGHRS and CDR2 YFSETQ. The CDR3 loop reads CASSLVHRTSTQYF. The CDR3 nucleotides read TGCGCCAGCAGCTTGGTCCATCGTACGTCTACGCAGTATTTT.

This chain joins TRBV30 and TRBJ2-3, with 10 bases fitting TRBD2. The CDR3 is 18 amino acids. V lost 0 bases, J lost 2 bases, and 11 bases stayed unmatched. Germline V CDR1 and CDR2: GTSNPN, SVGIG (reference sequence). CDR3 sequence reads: CAWSVPSGLAGDTDTQYF. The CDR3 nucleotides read TGTGCCTGGAGTGTCCCTTCCGGGCTAGCGGGAGACACAGATACGCAGTATTTT.